This T cell receptor beta chain was profiled in a study of long-term antiretroviral therapy in people with HIV. Between the trimmed V and J ends, which lost 2 bases and 6 bases, there was a span of 25 bases. CDR1 is SGHVS, CDR2 FQNEAQ, per germline. The CDR3 has 19 amino acids. Version v3.0 of the immunoSEQ assay ran at survey level. Sequenced by immunoSEQ multiplex PCR; TCRdb stores in-frame clones only, minus some. The table records about 22,000 clones, roughly 85% of them present only once. There were no participants with HIV treated outside the United States. With regard to this clone: Its target is not known.

Study-level points and caveats: HIV repertoires had narrower CDR3 length ranges than controls.

Specimen: unsorted PBMCs, collected 4.1 years after starting antiretroviral therapy. The rearrangement uses TRBV7-8 and TRBJ2-2; D is perhaps TRBD1 (6 bases). This TCR was sampled from a woman in her thirties or forties with HIV. CDR3 coding DNA: TGTGCCAGCAGCTTATACCTTATACCGGGACAACTAGGCCCCGGGGAGCTGTTTTTT. Translated: CASSLYLIPGQLGPGELFF.